This entry lists 26 T cell receptor beta chains sequenced from one sample in a study of shared clonotypes between healthy human individuals. Using immunoSEQ multiplex PCR, the repertoire was profiled, and TCRdb retains in-frame clones only, with some absent. The sample contains 1,500,000 or so clones, 98% of which appear only once. The sample consisted of naive CD4+ T cells sorted from blood. Subset of the sample: CD45RA+ positively selected. The receptors come from a man aged 25-40 years in good health.

The CDR3 loop reads CASSLYVLPPGELFF. In DNA, the CDR3 is TGTGCCAGCAGCTTATATGTACTTCCCCCCGGGGAGCTGTTTTTT. J is TRBJ2-2 and V is TRBV7-7; D gene ambiguous. V was clipped by 2 bases and J by 6 bases, with 13 bases between them. The CDR3 sequence is 15 residues long. Germline CDR1 reads SSHAT; CDR2 reads FNYEAQ (reference sequence).

The genes are TRBV30 and TRBJ1-2, with D perhaps matching TRBD1 (6 bases). This CDR3 has 12 residues. V lost 0 bases to trimming and J lost 8 bases, with 10 bases between them. Germline values: CDR1 GTSNPN, CDR2 SVGIG (reference sequence). CDR3 nucleotide sequence: TGTGCCTGGAGTGTATGGGGGGCCGGCTACACCTTC. As protein: CAWSVWGAGYTF. The entire variable domain, with the rest obtained from reference TRBV30 and TRBJ1-2, is as follows: SQTIHQWPATLVQPVGSPLSLECTVEGTSNPNLYWYRQAAGRGLQLLFYSVGIGQISSEVPQNLSASRPQDRQFILSSKKLLLSDSGFYLCAWSVWGAGYTFGSGTRLTVV.

This chain connects TRBV6-5 to TRBJ2-3, with D possibly TRBD1 on 6 matching bases. Trimming took off 5 bases at V and 1 base at J, with 13 bases between the two ends. The CDR3 has 15 residues. From germline, CDR1 is MNHEY and CDR2 SVGAGI. Here the CDR3 reads CASSPQGHGTDTQYF. Written as DNA, the CDR3 is TGTGCCAGCAGTCCTCAGGGGCACGGCACAGATACGCAGTATTTT.

V and J are TRBV5-4 and TRBJ2-7; D is unresolved. Germline CDR1 is SGHNT and CDR2 is YYREEE (reference sequence). The ends were cut back, 4 bases at V and 6 bases at J, with 11 bases in the middle. CDR3 length: 12 amino acids. CDR3 sequence (DNA): TGTGCCAGCAGCAACCCGATGTCCGAGCAGTACTTC. Its translation is CASSNPMSEQYF.

The CDR3 region is CASSPWATSGYNEQFF. In DNA, the CDR3 is TGCGCCAGCAGCCCGTGGGCAACTAGCGGATACAATGAGCAGTTCTTC. The chain uses TRBV5-1 and TRBJ2-1, with TRBD2 matching over 8 bases. The V and J ends lost 4 bases and 4 bases, in that order; junction bases with no gene match: 10. CDR3 length: 16 amino acids. In germline, CDR1 is SGHRS, CDR2 YFSETQ.

This chain uses TRBV5-1 with TRBJ2-2; D call uncertain. V was cut by 0 bases and J by 3 bases, with 9 bases left in between. The CDR3 has 15 amino acids. Germline V lookup: CDR1 SGHRS, CDR2 YFSETQ. In nucleotides, the CDR3 is TGCGCCAGCAGCTTGGGCAGGTCGGACACCGGGGAGCTGTTTTTT. Amino acid sequence: CASSLGRSDTGELFF. Full variable domain (remainder filled in from reference TRBV5-1 and TRBJ2-2): KAGVTQTPRYLIKTRGQQVTLSCSPISGHRSVSWYQQTPGQGLQFLFEYFSETQRNKGNFPGRFSGRQFSNSRSEMNVSTLELGDSALYLCASSLGRSDTGELFFGEGSRLTVL.

A word on this clone: Other DNA variants within this sample encode the same CDR3. The V and J genes are TRBV19 and TRBJ2-7; 8 bases map to TRBD2. The V segment lost 1 base and the J segment 0 bases; nucleotides outside the gene matches: 2. Germline V gives CDR1 LNHDA, CDR2 SQIVND (reference sequence). This CDR3 is built from 15 residues. The CDR3: CASSIVAGSSYEQYF. CDR3 nucleotide sequence: TGTGCCAGTAGTATAGTAGCGGGGTCCTCCTACGAGCAGTACTTC.

CDR3 region: CAISGTDLYGYTF. Written as DNA, the CDR3 is TGTGCCATCAGCGGGACAGACCTCTATGGCTACACCTTC. The chain couples TRBV10-3 to TRBJ1-2, with 7 nucleotides matching TRBD1. In germline, CDR1 is ENHRY, CDR2 SYGVKD. Trimming cost V 6 bases and J 4 bases; bases outside gene matches: 5. This CDR3 region has 13 residues.

The chain couples TRBV9 to TRBJ1-2; D is unresolved. Germline V gene data show CDR1 as SGDLS and CDR2 as YYNGEE. V lost 0 bases and J lost 0, with 9 bases in between. The CDR3 has 15 residues. The CDR3 region has the DNA TGTGCCAGCAGCGTAGATCCGGGAACTAACTATGGCTACACCTTC. Residues: CASSVDPGTNYGYTF.

The genes are TRBV27 and TRBJ2-1, with TRBD1 identical over 7 bases. Per germline, CDR1 MNHEY and CDR2 SMNVEV (reference sequence). The CDR3 loop spans 14 amino acids. J gave up 2 bases and V 3 bases, and 1 base lay outside the gene matches. Here the CDR3 DNA reads TGTGCCAGCAGTTTGACAGGGCCCTACAATGAGCAGTTCTTC. Translated: CASSLTGPYNEQFF.

The chain has TRBV6-1 and TRBJ2-1, with TRBD2 matching over 7 bases. V shed 5 bases and J 0 bases; nucleotides not matched to a gene: 4. This CDR3 region has 15 residues. CDR1 is MNHNS, CDR2 SASEGT, per germline. CDR3 protein: CASSPGLPSYNEQFF. The CDR3 DNA follows: TGTGCCAGCAGTCCGGGACTACCCTCCTACAATGAGCAGTTCTTC.

This rearrangement joins TRBV18 to TRBJ1-3; D is possibly TRBD1 (5 bases). The germline V gene encodes CDR1 KGHSH and CDR2 LQKENI. With 2 bases removed from V and 0 bases from J, the gap between germline ends came to 8 bases. The CDR3 spans 15 residues. The CDR3 sequence is CASSPSGTSGNTIYF. As DNA, the CDR3 is TGTGCCAGCTCACCATCGGGGACCTCTGGAAACACCATATATTTT. Full variable domain (outside the CDR3, taken from reference TRBV18 and TRBJ1-3): NAGVMQNPRHLVRRRGQEARLRCSPMKGHSHVYWYRQLPEEGLKFMVYLQKENIIDESGMPKERFSAEFPKEGPSILRIQQVVRGDSAAYFCASSPSGTSGNTIYFGEGSWLTVV.

DNA for the CDR3: TGTGCCAGCAGCTCAAATTCCCTTGGATCCGTTGGAAGAGGAAACACCATATATTTT. Translated, it gives CASSSNSLGSVGRGNTIYF. The chain recombines TRBV7-9 with TRBJ1-3; D is uncertain. Per the germline V gene, CDR1 is SEHNR and CDR2 is FQNEAQ (reference sequence). The length of the CDR3 is 19 residues. The V end was cut by 4 bases, the J end by 4 bases, with 26 bases between.

This sequence joins TRBV5-1 and TRBJ2-1, with 12 positions matching TRBD2. The V and J ends lost 5 bases and 10 bases, in that order; junction bases with no gene match: 13. From germline, CDR1 is SGHRS and CDR2 YFSETQ. The CDR3 consists of 16 residues. In DNA, the CDR3 is TGCGCCAGCAGTACACTCGGGACTAGCGGGTCGGGGGAGCAGTTCTTC. Translating it yields CASSTLGTSGSGEQFF.

The chain recombines TRBV19 with TRBJ2-1, with TRBD1 matching over 7 bases. This CDR3 has 15 amino acids. CDR1 and CDR2 from the germline V gene are LNHDA and SQIVND (reference sequence). The V segment lost 4 bases and the J segment 8 bases; nucleotides outside the gene matches: 11. Here the CDR3 DNA reads TGTGCCAGTAGTACCCGACAGGGTCCTCGCCATGAGCAGTTCTTC. This codes for CASSTRQGPRHEQFF.

This clone came up once. CDR3 residues: CASSLEVIGAGTGELFF. CDR3 nucleotide sequence: TGTGCCAGCAGCTTGGAAGTCATAGGAGCGGGGACCGGGGAGCTGTTTTTT. The chain has TRBV5-4 and TRBJ2-2; TRBD2 matches 7 bases. This CDR3 has 17 residues. Germline CDR1 is SGHNT and CDR2 is YYREEE (reference sequence). V shed 0 bases and J 5 bases; nucleotides not matched to a gene: 10.

The chain joins TRBV29-1 to TRBJ2-6, with D possibly being TRBD1 (5 bases). The CDR3 has 16 amino acids. V lost 3 bases, J lost 7 bases, and 19 bases lay in between. The germline V gene encodes CDR1 SQVTM and CDR2 ANQGSEA. CDR3 loop: CSVEGPDVLRANVLTF. The DNA for the CDR3 is TGCAGCGTTGAGGGGCCGGACGTTTTGAGAGCCAACGTCCTGACTTTC.

The CDR3 coding sequence is TGTGCCAGCAGCGTATGGGGAGGGACCGGGGAGCTGTTTTTT. It encodes CASSVWGGTGELFF. J is TRBJ2-2 and V is TRBV9; 7 nucleotides align to TRBD2. V lost 1 base and J lost 5; bases outside the gene matches: 2. The germline gives CDR1 SGDLS, CDR2 YYNGEE. The CDR3 runs 14 residues. The whole variable domain, remainder taken from reference TRBV9 and TRBJ2-2, is DSGVTQTPKHLITATGQRVTLRCSPRSGDLSVYWYQQSLDQGLQFLIQYYNGEERAKGNILERFSAQQFPDLHSELNLSSLELGDSALYFCASSVWGGTGELFFGEGSRLTVL.

V gene TRBV7-2 combines with J gene TRBJ2-7, with a possible D match to TRBD2 (6 bases). The CDR3 length is 15 residues. The V gene's germline CDR1 is SGHTA and CDR2 FQGNSA. Deletions cut 0 bases from V and 0 bases from J, with 9 bases between. In DNA, the CDR3 is TGTGCCAGCAGCTTAGCCCGGGAGTTCTCCTACGAGCAGTACTTC. Its translation is CASSLAREFSYEQYF. The full variable domain, its missing parts supplied by reference TRBV7-2 and TRBJ2-7, is GAGVSQSPSNKVTEKGKDVELRCDPISGHTALYWYRQSLGQGLEFLIYFQGNSAPDKSGLPSDRFSAERTGGSVSTLTIQRTQQEDSAVYLCASSLAREFSYEQYFGPGTRLTVT.

This rearrangement joins TRBV12-5 to TRBJ2-2, with TRBD2 matching over 8 bases. From germline, CDR1 is LGHNT and CDR2 FRNRAP. J was trimmed by 6 bases and V by 4 bases; bases with no gene match: 7. The CDR3 runs to 15 residues. This chain's CDR3 is CASGWTSRSSGELFF. CDR3 sequence (DNA): TGTGCTAGTGGTTGGACTAGCAGGTCTTCCGGGGAGCTGTTTTTT.

This chain connects TRBV29-1 to TRBJ2-3; unclear D gene. Germline lookup yields CDR1 SQVTM and CDR2 ANQGSEA. Trimming took off 8 bases at V and 6 bases at J, with 9 bases between the two ends. The length of the CDR3 is 10 residues. This CDR3 is CSPYPDTQYF. DNA of the CDR3: TGCAGCCCTTACCCGGATACGCAGTATTTT.

V gene TRBV4-1 combines with J gene TRBJ2-7; D possibly corresponds to TRBD2 (6 bases). Germline values: CDR1 MGHRA, CDR2 YSYEKL. The CDR3 contains 16 residues. V dropped 0 bases and J dropped 6 bases, with 18 bases sitting between them. This CDR3 is CASSQDLRTTGFEQYF. CDR3 sequence (DNA): TGCGCCAGCAGCCAAGATCTCCGGACTACTGGATTCGAGCAGTACTTC.

Concerning this clone itself: Other nucleotide sequences in the sample specify the same CDR3. The J gene is TRBJ2-1, the V gene TRBV11-3; 7 bases map to TRBD2. The ends lost 2 bases at V and 0 bases at J; junction bases unmatched: 1. The CDR3 has 15 residues. The V gene's germline CDR1 is SGHNT and CDR2 YENEEA. As DNA, the CDR3 is TGTGCCAGCAGCTTACGCGGGAGCTCCTACAATGAGCAGTTCTTC. It translates to CASSLRGSSYNEQFF. Full variable domain (outside the CDR3, taken from reference TRBV11-3 and TRBJ2-1): EAGVVQSPRYKIIEKKQPVAFWCNPISGHNTLYWYLQNLGQGPELLIRYENEEAVDDSQLPKDRFSAERLKGVDSTLKIQPAELGDSAVYLCASSLRGSSYNEQFFGPGTRLTVL.

This chain connects TRBV7-2 to TRBJ2-1, with 8 bases matching TRBD1. This CDR3 region has 14 residues. V lost 4 bases and J lost 7; bases outside the gene matches: 6. Germline V gives CDR1 SGHTA, CDR2 FQGNSA. The CDR3 sequence is CASSSGTGWNEQFF. The CDR3 coding sequence is TGTGCCAGCAGCTCCGGGACAGGATGGAATGAGCAGTTCTTC.

This chain connects TRBV27 to TRBJ1-5; a possible D gene is TRBD1 (5 bases). CDR3 size: 14 residues. CDR1 is MNHEY and CDR2 is SMNVEV in the germline V gene (reference sequence). V lost 6 bases and J lost 7, with 16 bases in between. This CDR3 is CASSWGRDDQPQHF. The CDR3 coding sequence is TGTGCCAGCAGCTGGGGCAGGGACGACCAGCCCCAGCATTTT.

The chain links TRBV2 to TRBJ1-5, with 8 bases identical to TRBD1. This CDR3 comprises 17 residues. Germline V gene lookup returns CDR1 SNHLY and CDR2 FYNNEI. The trim removed 3 bases at V and 0 bases at J, leaving 7 bases unmatched. CDR3 DNA sequence: TGTGCCAGCAGTGAGGAGACAGGGGTCTATAGCAATCAGCCCCAGCATTTT. This codes for CASSEETGVYSNQPQHF.